The sequence of this T cell receptor beta chain was determined in a study of T-cell reconstitution after alpha-beta-depleted transplantation in children. Germline V gene sequence: CDR1 SGHVS, CDR2 FNYEAQ. Unmatched junction bases numbered 6, after V lost 6 bases and J lost 7 bases. The CDR3 loop spans 15 amino acids. The authors prepared the TCRbeta library with unique molecular identifiers. TCRdb reprocessed the PCR reads with MiXCR, giving one entry per CDR3 protein. Found here are 100,000 or so distinct CDR3 sequences, about 12% of them singletons; the top ten hold roughly 13%. The source of this sequence is a human donor who donated a stem cell graft to a child with inherited bone marrow failure. The chain employs TRBV7-6 and TRBJ2-2; 12 bases line up with TRBD1. Sample: PBMCs from the stem cell graft donor, taken from the stem cell graft. CDR3 amino acids: CASRPGTGGFGELFF. In nucleotides, the CDR3 is TGTGCCAGCAGGCCCGGGACAGGGGGCTTCGGGGAGCTGTTTTTT.